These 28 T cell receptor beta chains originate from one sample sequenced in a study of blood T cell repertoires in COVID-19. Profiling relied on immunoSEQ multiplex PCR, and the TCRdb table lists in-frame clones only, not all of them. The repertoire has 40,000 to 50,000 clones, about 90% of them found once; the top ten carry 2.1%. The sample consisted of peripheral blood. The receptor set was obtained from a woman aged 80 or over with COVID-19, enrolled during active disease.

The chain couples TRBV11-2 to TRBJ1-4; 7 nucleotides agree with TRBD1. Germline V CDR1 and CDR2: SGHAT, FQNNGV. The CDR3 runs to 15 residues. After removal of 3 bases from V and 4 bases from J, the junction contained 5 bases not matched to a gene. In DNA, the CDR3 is TGTGCCAGCAGCTTCTGGGGACAGATTAATGAAAAACTGTTTTTT. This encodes CASSFWGQINEKLFF.

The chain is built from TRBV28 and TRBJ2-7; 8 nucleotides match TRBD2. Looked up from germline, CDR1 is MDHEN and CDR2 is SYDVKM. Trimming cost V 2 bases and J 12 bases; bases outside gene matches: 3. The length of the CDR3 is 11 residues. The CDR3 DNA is TGTGCCAGCAGTTTAGGGACTAGTGTGTACTTC. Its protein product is CASSLGTSVYF.

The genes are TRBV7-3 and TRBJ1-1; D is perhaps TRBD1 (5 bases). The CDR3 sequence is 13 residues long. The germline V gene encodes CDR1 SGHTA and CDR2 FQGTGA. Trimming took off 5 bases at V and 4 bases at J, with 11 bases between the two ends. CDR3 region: CASSPGWGTEAFF. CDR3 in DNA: TGTGCCAGCAGCCCAGGGTGGGGCACTGAAGCTTTCTTT.

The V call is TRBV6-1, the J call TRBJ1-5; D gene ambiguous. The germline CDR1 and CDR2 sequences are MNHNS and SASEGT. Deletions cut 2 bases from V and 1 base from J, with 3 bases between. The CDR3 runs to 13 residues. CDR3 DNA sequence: TGTGCCAGCAGTGAACAGAGCAATCAGCCCCAGCATTTT. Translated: CASSEQSNQPQHF.

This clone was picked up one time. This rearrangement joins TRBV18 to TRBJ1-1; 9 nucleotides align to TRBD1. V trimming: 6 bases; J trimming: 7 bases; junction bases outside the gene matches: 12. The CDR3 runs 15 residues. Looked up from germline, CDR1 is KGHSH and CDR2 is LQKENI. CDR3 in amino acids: CASSLNRGLADEAFF. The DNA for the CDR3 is TGTGCCAGCTCGCTTAACAGGGGGCTAGCGGATGAAGCTTTCTTT.

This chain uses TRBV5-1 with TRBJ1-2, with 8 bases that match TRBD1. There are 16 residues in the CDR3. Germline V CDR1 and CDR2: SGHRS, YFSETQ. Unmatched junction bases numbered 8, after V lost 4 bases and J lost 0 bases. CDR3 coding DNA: TGCGCCAGCAGCCCCGGGACAGGAGTGGCTAACTATGGCTACACCTTC. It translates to CASSPGTGVANYGYTF.

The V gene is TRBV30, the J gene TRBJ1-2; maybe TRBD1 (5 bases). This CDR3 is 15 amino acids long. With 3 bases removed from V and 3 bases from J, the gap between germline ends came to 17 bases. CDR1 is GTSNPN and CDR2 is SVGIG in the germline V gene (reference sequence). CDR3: CAWRRRVEVDYGYTF. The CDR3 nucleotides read TGTGCCTGGAGGCGCAGGGTTGAAGTAGACTATGGCTACACCTTC.

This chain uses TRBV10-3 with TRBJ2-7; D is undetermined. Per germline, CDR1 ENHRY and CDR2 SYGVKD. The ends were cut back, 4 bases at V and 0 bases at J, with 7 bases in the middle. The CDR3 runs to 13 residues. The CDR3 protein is CAISVGSSYEQYF. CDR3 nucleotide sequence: TGTGCCATCAGTGTTGGCAGCTCCTACGAGCAGTACTTC.

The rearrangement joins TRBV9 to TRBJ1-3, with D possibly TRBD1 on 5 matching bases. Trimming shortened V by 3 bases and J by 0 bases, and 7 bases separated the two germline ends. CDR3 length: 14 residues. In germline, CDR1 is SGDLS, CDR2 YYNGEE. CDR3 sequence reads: CASSEGPSGNTIYF. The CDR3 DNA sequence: TGTGCCAGCAGCGAGGGGCCCTCTGGAAACACCATATATTTT.

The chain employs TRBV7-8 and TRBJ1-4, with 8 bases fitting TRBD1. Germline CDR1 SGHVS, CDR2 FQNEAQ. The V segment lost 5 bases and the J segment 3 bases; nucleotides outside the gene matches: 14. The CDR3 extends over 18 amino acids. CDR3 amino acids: CASSPFGRHRGSNEKLFF. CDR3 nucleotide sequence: TGTGCCAGCAGCCCATTCGGCAGGCACAGGGGGTCTAATGAAAAACTGTTTTTT.

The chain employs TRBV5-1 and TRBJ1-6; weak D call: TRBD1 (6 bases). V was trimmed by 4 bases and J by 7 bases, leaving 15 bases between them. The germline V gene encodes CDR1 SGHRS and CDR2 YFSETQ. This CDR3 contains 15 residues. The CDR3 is CASSPAGGANSPLHF. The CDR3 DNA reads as TGCGCCAGCAGCCCGGCCGGGGGGGCGAATTCACCCCTCCACTTT.

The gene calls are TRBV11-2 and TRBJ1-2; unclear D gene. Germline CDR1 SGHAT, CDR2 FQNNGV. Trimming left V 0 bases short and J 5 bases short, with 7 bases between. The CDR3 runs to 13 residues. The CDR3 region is CASSLDGRYGYTF. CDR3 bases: TGTGCCAGCAGCTTAGATGGGCGTTATGGCTACACCTTC.

This CDR3 is CASSERRGLGRISYEQYF. Here the CDR3 DNA reads TGTGCCAGCAGCGAACGCAGGGGCCTCGGCCGCATCTCCTACGAGCAGTACTTC. The chain recombines TRBV7-9 with TRBJ2-7; TRBD1 is a possible D gene (6 bases). The CDR3 consists of 18 residues. CDR1 is SEHNR and CDR2 is FQNEAQ in the germline V gene (reference sequence). Trimming took 5 bases from V and 0 from J, leaving 23 bases between them.

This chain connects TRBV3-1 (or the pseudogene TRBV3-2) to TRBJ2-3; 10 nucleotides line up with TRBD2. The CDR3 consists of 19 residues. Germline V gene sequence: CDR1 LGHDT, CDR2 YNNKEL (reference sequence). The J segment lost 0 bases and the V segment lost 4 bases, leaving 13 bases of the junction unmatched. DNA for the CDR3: TGTGCCAGCAGCCCCGACCGGACAAGCGGGGGGGTGAGCACAGATACGCAGTATTTT. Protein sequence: CASSPDRTSGGVSTDTQYF.

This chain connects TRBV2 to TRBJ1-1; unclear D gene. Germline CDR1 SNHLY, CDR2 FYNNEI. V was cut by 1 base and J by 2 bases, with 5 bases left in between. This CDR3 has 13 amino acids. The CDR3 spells CASSEELNTEAFF. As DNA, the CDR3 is TGTGCCAGCAGTGAAGAATTAAACACTGAAGCTTTCTTT.

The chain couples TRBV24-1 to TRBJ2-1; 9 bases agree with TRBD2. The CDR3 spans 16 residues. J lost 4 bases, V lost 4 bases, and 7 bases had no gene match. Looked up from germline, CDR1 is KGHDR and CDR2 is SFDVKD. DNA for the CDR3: TGTGCCACCAGTGACCCTACTAGCGGGTTTTACAATGAGCAGTTCTTC. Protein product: CATSDPTSGFYNEQFF.

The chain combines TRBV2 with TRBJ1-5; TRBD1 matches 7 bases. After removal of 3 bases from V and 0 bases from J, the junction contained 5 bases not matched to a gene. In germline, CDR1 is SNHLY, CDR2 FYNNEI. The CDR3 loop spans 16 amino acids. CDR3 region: CASSDGGQLSNQPQHF. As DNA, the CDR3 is TGTGCCAGCAGTGACGGGGGACAGCTTAGCAATCAGCCCCAGCATTTT.

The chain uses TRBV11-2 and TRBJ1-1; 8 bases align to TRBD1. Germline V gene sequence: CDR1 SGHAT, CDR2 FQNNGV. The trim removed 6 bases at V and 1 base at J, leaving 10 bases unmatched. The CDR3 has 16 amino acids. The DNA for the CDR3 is TGTGCCAGCAGTCCCTTCGCCGGGACAGGGAACACTGAAGCTTTCTTT. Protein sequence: CASSPFAGTGNTEAFF. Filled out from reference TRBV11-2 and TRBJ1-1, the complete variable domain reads EAGVAQSPRYKIIEKRQSVAFWCNPISGHATLYWYQQILGQGPKLLIQFQNNGVVDDSQLPKDRFSAERLKGVDSTLKIQPAKLEDSAVYLCASSPFAGTGNTEAFFGQGTRLTVV.

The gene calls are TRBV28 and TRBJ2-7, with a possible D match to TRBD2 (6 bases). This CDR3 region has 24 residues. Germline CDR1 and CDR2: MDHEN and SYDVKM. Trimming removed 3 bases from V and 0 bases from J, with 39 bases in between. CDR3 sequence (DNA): TGTGCCAGCAGTTTTGGGGGGTGGTTTCGACCTCGTCCGATTTCGGACGAAACCTCCTACGAGCAGTACTTC. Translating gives CASSFGGWFRPRPISDETSYEQYF.

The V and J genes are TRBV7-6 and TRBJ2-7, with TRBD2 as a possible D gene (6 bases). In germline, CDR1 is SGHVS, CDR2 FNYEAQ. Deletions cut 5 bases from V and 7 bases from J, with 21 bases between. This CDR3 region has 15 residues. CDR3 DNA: TGTGCCAGCAGCCGGTGGGGGGTCGCTGCGGGAGAGCAGTACTTC. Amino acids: CASSRWGVAAGEQYF. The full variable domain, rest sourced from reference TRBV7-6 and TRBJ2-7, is GAGVSQSPRYKVTKRGQDVALRCDPISGHVSLYWYRQALGQGPEFLTYFNYEAQQDKSGLPNDRFSAERPEGSISTLTIQRTEQRDSAMYRCASSRWGVAAGEQYFGPGTRLTVT.

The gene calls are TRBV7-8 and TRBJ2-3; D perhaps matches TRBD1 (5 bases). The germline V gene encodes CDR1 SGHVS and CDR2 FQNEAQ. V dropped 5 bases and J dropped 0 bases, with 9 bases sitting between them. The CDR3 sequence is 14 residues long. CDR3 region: CASSATGSTDTQYF. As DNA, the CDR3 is TGTGCCAGCAGCGCTACAGGTAGCACAGATACGCAGTATTTT. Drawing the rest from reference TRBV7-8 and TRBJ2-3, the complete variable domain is GAGVSQSPRYKVAKRGQDVALRCDPISGHVSLFWYQQALGQGPEFLTYFQNEAQLDKSGLPSDRFFAERPEGSVSTLKIQRTQQEDSAVYLCASSATGSTDTQYFGPGTRLTVL.

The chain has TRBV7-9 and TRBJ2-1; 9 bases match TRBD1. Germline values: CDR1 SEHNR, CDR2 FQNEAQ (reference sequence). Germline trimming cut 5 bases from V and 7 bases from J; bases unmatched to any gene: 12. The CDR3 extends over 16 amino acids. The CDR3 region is CASSPGQGGNANEQFF. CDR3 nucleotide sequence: TGTGCCAGCAGCCCGGGACAGGGTGGGAACGCGAATGAGCAGTTCTTC.

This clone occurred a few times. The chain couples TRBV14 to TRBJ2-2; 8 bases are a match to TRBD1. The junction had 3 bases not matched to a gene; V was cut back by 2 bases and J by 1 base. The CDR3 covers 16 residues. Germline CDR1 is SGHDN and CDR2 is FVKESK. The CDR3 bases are TGTGCCAGCAGCCAATGGACAGGGTTGAACACCGGGGAGCTGTTTTTT. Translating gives CASSQWTGLNTGELFF.

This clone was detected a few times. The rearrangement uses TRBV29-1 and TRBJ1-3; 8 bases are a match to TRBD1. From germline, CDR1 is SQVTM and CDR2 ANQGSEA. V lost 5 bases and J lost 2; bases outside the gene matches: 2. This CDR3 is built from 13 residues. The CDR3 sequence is CSVQQGAGNTIYF. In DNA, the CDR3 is TGCAGCGTTCAACAGGGGGCTGGAAACACCATATATTTT. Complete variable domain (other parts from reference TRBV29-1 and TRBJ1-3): SAVISQKPSRDICQRGTSLTIQCQVDSQVTMMFWYRQQPGQSLTLIATANQGSEATYESGFVIDKFPISRPNLTFSTLTVSNMSPEDSSIYLCSVQQGAGNTIYFGEGSWLTVV.

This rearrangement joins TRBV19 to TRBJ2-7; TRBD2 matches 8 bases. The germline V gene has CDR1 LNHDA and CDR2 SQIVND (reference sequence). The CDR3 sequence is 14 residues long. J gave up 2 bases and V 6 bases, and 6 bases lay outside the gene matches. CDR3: CASRDSGIPYEQYF. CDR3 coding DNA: TGTGCCAGTAGGGATAGCGGGATCCCCTACGAGCAGTACTTC.

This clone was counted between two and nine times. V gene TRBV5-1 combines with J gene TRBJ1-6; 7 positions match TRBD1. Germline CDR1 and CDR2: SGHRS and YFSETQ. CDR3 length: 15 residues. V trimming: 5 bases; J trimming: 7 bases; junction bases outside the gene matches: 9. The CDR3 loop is CASRGGGTENSPLHF. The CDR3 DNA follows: TGCGCCAGCAGGGGTGGTGGGACAGAAAATTCACCCCTCCACTTT.

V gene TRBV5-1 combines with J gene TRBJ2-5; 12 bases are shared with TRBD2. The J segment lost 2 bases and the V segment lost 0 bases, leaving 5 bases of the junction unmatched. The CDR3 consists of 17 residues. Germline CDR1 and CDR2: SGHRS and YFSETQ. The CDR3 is CASSLGLAGVGQETQYF. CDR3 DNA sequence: TGCGCCAGCAGCTTGGGACTAGCGGGAGTGGGACAAGAGACCCAGTACTTC.

CDR3 sequence reads: CASSQTGTGTRYEQYF. The CDR3 bases are TGCGCCAGCAGCCAGACTGGGACAGGGACTCGGTACGAGCAGTACTTC. J is TRBJ2-7 and V is TRBV4-1, with TRBD1 matching 9 bases. This CDR3 is 16 amino acids long. The ends lost 3 bases at V and 4 bases at J; junction bases unmatched: 10. Germline CDR1 and CDR2: MGHRA and YSYEKL.